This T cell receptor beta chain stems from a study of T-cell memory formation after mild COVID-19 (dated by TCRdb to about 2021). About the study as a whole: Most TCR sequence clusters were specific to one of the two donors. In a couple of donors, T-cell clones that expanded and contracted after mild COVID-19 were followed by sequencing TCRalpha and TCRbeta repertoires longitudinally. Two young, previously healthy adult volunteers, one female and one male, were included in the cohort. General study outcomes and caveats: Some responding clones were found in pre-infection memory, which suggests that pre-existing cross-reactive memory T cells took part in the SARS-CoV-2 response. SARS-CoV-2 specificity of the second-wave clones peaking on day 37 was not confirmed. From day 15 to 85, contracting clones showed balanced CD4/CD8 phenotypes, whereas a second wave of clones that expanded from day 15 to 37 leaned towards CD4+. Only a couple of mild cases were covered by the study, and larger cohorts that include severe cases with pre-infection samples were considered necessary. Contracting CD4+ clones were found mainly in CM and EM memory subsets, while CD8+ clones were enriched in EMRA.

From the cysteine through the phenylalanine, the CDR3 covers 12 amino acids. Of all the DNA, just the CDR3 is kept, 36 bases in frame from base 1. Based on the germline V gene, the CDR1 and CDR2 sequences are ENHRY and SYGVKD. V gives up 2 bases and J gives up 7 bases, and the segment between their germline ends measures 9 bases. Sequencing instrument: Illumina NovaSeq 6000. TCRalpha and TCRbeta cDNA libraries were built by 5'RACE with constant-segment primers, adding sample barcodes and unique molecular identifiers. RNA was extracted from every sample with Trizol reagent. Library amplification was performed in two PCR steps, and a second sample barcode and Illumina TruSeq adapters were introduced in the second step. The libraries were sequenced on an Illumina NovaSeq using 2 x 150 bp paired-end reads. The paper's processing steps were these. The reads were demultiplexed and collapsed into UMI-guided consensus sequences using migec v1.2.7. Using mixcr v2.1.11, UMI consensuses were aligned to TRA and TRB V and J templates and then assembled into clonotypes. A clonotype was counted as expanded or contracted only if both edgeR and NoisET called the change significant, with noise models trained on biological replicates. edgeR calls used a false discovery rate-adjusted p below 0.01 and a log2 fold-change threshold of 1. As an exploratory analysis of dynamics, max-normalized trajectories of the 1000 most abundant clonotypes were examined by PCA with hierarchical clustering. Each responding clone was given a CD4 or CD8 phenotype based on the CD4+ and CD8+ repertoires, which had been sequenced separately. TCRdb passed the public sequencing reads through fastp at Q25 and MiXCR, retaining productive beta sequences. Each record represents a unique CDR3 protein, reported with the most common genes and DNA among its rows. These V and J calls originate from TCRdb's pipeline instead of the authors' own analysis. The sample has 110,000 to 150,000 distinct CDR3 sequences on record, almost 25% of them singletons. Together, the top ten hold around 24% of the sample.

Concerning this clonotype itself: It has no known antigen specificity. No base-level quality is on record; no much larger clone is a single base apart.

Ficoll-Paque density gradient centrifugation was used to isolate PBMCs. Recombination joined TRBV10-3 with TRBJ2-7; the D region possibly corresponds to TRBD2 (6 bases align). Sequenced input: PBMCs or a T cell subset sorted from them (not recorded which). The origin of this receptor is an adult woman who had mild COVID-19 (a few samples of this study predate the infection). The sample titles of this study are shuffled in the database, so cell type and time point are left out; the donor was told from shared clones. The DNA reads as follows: TGTGCCATCAGTGAGGGGACTCCTGAGCAGTACTTC. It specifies CAISEGTPEQYF.